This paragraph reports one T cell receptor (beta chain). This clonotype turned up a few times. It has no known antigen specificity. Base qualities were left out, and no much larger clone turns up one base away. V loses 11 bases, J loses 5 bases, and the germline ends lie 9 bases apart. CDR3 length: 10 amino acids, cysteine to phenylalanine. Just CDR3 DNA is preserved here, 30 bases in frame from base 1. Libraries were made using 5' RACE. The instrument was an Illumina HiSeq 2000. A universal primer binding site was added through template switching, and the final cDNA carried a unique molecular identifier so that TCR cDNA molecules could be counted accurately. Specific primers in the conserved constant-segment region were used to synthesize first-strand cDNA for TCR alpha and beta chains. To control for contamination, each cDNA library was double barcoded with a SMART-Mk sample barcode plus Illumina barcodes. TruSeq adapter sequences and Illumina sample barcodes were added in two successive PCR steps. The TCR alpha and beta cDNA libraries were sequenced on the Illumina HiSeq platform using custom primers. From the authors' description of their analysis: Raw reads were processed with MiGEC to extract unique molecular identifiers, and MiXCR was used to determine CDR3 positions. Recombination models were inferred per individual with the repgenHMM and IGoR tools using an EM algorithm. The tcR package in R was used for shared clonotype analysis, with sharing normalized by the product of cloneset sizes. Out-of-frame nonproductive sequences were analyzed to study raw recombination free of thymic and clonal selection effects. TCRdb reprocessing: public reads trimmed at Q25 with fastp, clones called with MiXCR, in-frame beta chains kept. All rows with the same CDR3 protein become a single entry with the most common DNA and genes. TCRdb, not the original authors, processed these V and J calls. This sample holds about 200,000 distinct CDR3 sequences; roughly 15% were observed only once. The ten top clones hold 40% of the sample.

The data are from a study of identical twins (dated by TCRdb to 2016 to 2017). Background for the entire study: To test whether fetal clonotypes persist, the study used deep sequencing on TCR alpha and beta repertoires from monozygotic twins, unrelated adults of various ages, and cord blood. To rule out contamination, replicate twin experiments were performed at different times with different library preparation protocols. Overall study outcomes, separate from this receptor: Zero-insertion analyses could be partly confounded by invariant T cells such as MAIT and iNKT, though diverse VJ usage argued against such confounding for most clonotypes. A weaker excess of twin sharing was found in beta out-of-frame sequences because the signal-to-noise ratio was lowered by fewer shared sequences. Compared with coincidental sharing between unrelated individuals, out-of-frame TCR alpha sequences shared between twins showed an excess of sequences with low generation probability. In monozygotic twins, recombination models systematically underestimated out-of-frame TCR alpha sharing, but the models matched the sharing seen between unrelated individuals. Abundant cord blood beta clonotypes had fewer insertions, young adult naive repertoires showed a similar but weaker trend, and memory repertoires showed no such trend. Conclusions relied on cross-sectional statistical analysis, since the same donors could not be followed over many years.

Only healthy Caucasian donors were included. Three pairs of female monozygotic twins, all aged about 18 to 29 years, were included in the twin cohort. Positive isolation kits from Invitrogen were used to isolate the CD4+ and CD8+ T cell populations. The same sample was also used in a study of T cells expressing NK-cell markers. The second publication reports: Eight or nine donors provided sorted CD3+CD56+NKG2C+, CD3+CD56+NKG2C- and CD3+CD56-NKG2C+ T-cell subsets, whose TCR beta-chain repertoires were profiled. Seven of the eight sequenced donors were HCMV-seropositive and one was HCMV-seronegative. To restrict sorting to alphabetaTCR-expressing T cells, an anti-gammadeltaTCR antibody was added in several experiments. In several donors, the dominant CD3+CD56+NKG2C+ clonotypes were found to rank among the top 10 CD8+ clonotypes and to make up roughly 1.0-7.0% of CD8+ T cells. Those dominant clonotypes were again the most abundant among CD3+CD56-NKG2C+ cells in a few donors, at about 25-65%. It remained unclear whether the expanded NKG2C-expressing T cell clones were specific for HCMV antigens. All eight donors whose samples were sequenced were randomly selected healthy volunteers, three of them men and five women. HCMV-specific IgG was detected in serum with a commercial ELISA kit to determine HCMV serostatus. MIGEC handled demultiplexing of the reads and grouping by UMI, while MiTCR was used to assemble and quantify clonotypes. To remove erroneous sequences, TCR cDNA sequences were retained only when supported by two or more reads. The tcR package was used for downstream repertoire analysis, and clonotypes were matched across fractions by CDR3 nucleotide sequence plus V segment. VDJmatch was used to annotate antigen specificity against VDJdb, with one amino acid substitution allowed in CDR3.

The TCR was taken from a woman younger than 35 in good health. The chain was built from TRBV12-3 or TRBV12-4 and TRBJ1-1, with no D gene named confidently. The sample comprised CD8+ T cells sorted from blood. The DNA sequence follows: TGTGCCCTCGGACCAACTGAAGCTTTCTTT. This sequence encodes CALGPTEAFF.